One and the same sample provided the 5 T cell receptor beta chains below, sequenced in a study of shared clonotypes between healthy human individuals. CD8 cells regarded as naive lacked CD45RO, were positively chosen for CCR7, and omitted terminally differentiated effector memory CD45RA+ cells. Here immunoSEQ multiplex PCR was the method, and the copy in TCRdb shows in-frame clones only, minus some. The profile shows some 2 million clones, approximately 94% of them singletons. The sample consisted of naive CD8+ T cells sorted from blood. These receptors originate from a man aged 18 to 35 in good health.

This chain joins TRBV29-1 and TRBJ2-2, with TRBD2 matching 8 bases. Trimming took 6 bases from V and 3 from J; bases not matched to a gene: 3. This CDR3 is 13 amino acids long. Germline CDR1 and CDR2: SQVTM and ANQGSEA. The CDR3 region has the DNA TGCAGCGTCGGACTAGCATACACCGGGGAGCTGTTTTTT. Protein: CSVGLAYTGELFF.

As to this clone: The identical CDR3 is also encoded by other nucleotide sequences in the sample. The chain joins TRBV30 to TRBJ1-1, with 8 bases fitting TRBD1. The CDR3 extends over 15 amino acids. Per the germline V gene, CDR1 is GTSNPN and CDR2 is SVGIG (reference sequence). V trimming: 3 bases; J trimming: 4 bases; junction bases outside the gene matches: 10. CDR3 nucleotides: TGTGCCTGGAGCGAAACGCAGGGGGCGAGCACTGAAGCTTTCTTT. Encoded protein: CAWSETQGASTEAFF. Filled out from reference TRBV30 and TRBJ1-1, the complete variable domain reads SQTIHQWPATLVQPVGSPLSLECTVEGTSNPNLYWYRQAAGRGLQLLFYSVGIGQISSEVPQNLSASRPQDRQFILSSKKLLLSDSGFYLCAWSETQGASTEAFFGQGTRLTVV.

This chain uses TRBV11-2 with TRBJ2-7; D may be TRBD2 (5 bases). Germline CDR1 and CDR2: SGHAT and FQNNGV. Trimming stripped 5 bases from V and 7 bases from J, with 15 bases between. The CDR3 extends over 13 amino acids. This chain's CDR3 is CASSHVVGGEQYF. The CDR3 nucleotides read TGTGCCAGCAGCCATGTCGTGGGCGGGGAGCAGTACTTC. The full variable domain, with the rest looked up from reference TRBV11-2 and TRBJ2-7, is EAGVAQSPRYKIIEKRQSVAFWCNPISGHATLYWYQQILGQGPKLLIQFQNNGVVDDSQLPKDRFSAERLKGVDSTLKIQPAKLEDSAVYLCASSHVVGGEQYFGPGTRLTVT.

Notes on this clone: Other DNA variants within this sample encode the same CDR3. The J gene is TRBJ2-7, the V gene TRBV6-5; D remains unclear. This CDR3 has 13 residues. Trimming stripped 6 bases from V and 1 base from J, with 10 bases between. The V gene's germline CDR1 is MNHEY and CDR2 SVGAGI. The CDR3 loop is CASSPGSSYEQYF. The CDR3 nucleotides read TGTGCCAGCAGCCCCGGGTCGTCCTACGAGCAGTACTTC.

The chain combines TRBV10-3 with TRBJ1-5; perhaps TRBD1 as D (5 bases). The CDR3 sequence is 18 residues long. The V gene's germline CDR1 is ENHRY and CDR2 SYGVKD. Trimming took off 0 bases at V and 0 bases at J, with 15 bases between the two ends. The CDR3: CAISESGVGEYSNQPQHF. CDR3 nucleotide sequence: TGTGCCATCAGTGAGTCTGGGGTGGGGGAGTATAGCAATCAGCCCCAGCATTTT.